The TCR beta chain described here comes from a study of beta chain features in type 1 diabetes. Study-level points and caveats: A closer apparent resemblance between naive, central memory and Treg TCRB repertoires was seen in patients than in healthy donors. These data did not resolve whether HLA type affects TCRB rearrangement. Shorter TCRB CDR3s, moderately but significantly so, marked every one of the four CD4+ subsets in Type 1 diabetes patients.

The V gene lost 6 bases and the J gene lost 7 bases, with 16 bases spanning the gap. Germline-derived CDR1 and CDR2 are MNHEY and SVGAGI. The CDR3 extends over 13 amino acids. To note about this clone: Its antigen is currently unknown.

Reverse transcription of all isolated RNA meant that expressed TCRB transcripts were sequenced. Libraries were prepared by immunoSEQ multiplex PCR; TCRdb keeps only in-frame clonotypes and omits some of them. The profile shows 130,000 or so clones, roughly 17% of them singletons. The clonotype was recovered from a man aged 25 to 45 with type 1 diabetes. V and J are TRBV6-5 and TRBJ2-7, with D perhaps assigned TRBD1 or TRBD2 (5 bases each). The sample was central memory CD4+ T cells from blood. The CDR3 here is CASRWTLGGEQYF. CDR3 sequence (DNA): TGTGCCAGCAGATGGACACTAGGAGGAGAGCAGTACTTC.